The source of this TCR beta chain is a study of T cell responses to AZD1222 COVID-19 vaccine. Study outcomes and limitations: Spike-spanning, vaccine-associated CD4 TCRs were dominant at 160-218 and 743-854. Sampled repertoires all dated from after the peak T cell response. Nearly half of the spike-specific TCRs reportedly recognize variant regions that carry no mutations. Baseline seropositives among AZD1222 recipients totaled only 5 to 7.

The CDR3 length is 14 residues. CDR1 is PRHDT, CDR2 FYEKMQ, per germline (reference sequence). V shed 4 bases and J shed 0 bases, with 9 bases lying between them. Profiling relied on immunoSEQ multiplex PCR, and the TCRdb table lists in-frame clones only, not all of them. The sample lists 120,000 to 150,000 clones, 75% to 95% seen once, with 2.8% in the top ten. Of note for this clone: Its antigen remains unknown.

The starting material was peripheral blood, obtained on day 0 of MenACWY control vaccination. J is TRBJ1-1 and V is TRBV13; tentatively, D is TRBD1 (6 bases). This TCR derives from an adult in good health. DNA of the CDR3: TGTGCCAGCAGCTACCAGGGGTTGAACACTGAAGCTTTCTTT. It codes for CASSYQGLNTEAFF. The whole variable domain, remainder taken from reference TRBV13 and TRBJ1-1, is AAGVIQSPRHLIKEKRETATLKCYPIPRHDTVYWYQQGPGQDPQFLISFYEKMQSDKGSIPDRFSAQQFSDYHSELNMSSLELGDSALYFCASSYQGLNTEAFFGQGTRLTVV.